The 15 T cell receptor beta chains below come from one sample, sequenced in a study of metastatic and nonmetastatic thyroid tumors. TCRdb reassembled clones from the PCR reads with MiXCR. Counted here are 9,500 to 12,000 clones, around 25% occurring once; the ten biggest clones make up about a fifth. No treatment had been given to any patient before thyroid surgery. Material: adjacent normal tissue. The receptors originated from a male donor with papillary thyroid cancer or a benign thyroid nodule (not recorded which). Some clones in this sample may be carry-over from other donors' samples.

A remark on this clone: One junction end disagrees with the germline gene, perhaps due to a read error. The chain combines TRBV6-7 with TRBJ2-5; 7 bases agree with TRBD2. TRBV6-7 is designated an ORF whose function remains uncertain. This CDR3 comprises 16 residues. CDR3 sequence (DNA): TGTGCCAGCACCGGACGTTGTAGGGAGGGTCAAGAAACCCAGTACTTC. This sequence encodes CASTGRCREGQETQYF.

This clone rates as medium-sized. Other DNA sequences from this sample encode an identical CDR3 as well. The rearrangement links TRBV6-1 to TRBJ2-7; 9 bases align to TRBD2. The germline V gene encodes CDR1 MNHNS and CDR2 SASEGT. Trimming took 4 bases from V and 2 from J; bases not matched to a gene: 3. CDR3 length: 14 residues. The CDR3 region has the DNA TGTGCCAGCAGTGGGGCTAGCGGGACCTACGAGCAGTACTTC. Translating it yields CASSGASGTYEQYF.

The chain links TRBV6-4 to TRBJ2-6; 7 bases match TRBD1. After removal of 0 bases from V and 2 bases from J, the junction contained 1 base not matched to a gene. The length of the CDR3 is 16 residues. The germline CDR1 and CDR2 sequences are MRHNA and SNTAGT. CDR3 sequence (DNA): TGTGCCAGCAGTGACTCAGGGGGCGCTGGGGCCAACGTCCTGACTTTC. Amino acid sequence: CASSDSGGAGANVLTF.

This clone was seen more than once but under ten times. This chain connects TRBV9 to TRBJ2-1; D unclear. Per the germline V gene, CDR1 is SGDLS and CDR2 is YYNGEE. This CDR3 comprises 16 residues. V was pared by 0 bases and J by 4 bases, with 14 bases between. CDR3: CASSVGWDDSYNEQFF. Here the CDR3 DNA reads TGTGCCAGCAGCGTAGGGTGGGATGACTCTTACAATGAGCAGTTCTTC. Full variable domain (missing parts from reference TRBV9 and TRBJ2-1): DSGVTQTPKHLITATGQRVTLRCSPRSGDLSVYWYQQSLDQGLQFLIQYYNGEERAKGNILERFSAQQFPDLHSELNLSSLELGDSALYFCASSVGWDDSYNEQFFGPGTRLTVL.

This chain uses TRBV13 with TRBJ1-1, with 7 bases aligning to TRBD1. Germline trimming cut 6 bases from V and 4 bases from J; bases unmatched to any gene: 8. The CDR3 has 14 residues. The V gene's germline CDR1 is PRHDT and CDR2 FYEKMQ (reference sequence). CDR3 protein: CASRAGGSGTEAFF. For the CDR3, the DNA is TGTGCCAGCAGGGCAGGGGGGTCGGGCACTGAAGCTTTCTTT.

The CDR3 bases are TGTGCCAGCAGCCCCAACTCGGGTGACTCTGAAGCTTTCTTT. The encoded protein is CASSPNSGDSEAFF. The rearrangement uses TRBV9 and TRBJ1-1; D unclear. This CDR3 contains 14 residues. The V gene lost 4 bases and the J gene lost 6 bases, with 16 bases spanning the gap. CDR1 and CDR2 (germline): SGDLS, YYNGEE. The full variable domain, its missing parts supplied by reference TRBV9 and TRBJ1-1, is DSGVTQTPKHLITATGQRVTLRCSPRSGDLSVYWYQQSLDQGLQFLIQYYNGEERAKGNILERFSAQQFPDLHSELNLSSLELGDSALYFCASSPNSGDSEAFFGQGTRLTVV.

This clone was recorded a few times. The chain couples TRBV6-1 to TRBJ2-6; D call uncertain. Germline V gene data show CDR1 as MNHNS and CDR2 as SASEGT. This CDR3 has 15 residues. Trimming removed 5 bases at V and 0 bases at J, with 8 bases between. CDR3 amino acids: CASSFQDSGANVLTF. The CDR3 DNA reads TGTGCCAGCAGTTTCCAGGACTCTGGGGCCAACGTCCTGACTTTC.

The chain uses TRBV28 and TRBJ1-1; 7 bases are a match to TRBD1. CDR3 size: 15 residues. Per germline, CDR1 MDHEN and CDR2 SYDVKM. Trimming cost V 4 bases and J 4 bases; bases outside gene matches: 9. DNA of the CDR3: TGTGCCAGCAGTTACAGGGGCGCCGGAGGCACTGAAGCTTTCTTT. Amino acid sequence: CASSYRGAGGTEAFF.

This clone counts as medium-sized (0.01 to 0.1%). The chain couples TRBV12-3 or TRBV12-4 to TRBJ2-1, with D possibly being TRBD2 (6 bases). This CDR3 is built from 14 residues. Trimming left V 3 bases short and J 0 bases short, with 6 bases between. Here the CDR3 DNA reads TGTGCCAGCAGTTTCGGGAGCTCCTACAATGAGCAGTTCTTC. Its protein product is CASSFGSSYNEQFF.

This clone rates as medium-sized. This chain joins TRBV6-1 and TRBJ2-2, with TRBD1 matching over 8 bases. The CDR3 spans 15 residues. Per the germline V gene, CDR1 is MNHNS and CDR2 is SASEGT. V gave up 7 bases and J gave up 7 bases; unmatched junction bases: 11. The CDR3 loop reads CASTLIRGLGGELFF. The CDR3 DNA is TGTGCCAGCACCTTGATCAGGGGGCTTGGCGGGGAGCTGTTTTTT.

This clone was counted between two and nine times. The chain couples TRBV10-3 to TRBJ2-3; 7 bases align to TRBD2. CDR3 length: 15 amino acids. Germline loops: CDR1 ENHRY, CDR2 SYGVKD. Trimming at V came to 1 base and at J to 3 bases, leaving 4 bases not matched to a gene. The CDR3 coding sequence is TGTGCCATCAGTGAGTGGCTAGCGGAAACAGATACGCAGTATTTT. Its protein product is CAISEWLAETDTQYF.

This sequence joins TRBV5-1 and TRBJ1-1; D is undetermined. Trimming cost V 5 bases and J 3 bases, with 11 bases left between them. From germline, CDR1 is SGHRS and CDR2 YFSETQ. The CDR3 has 13 residues. DNA for the CDR3: TGCGCCAGCAGTATGGGTTCCTACACTGAAGCTTTCTTT. Amino acids: CASSMGSYTEAFF.

This rearrangement joins TRBV11-2 to TRBJ2-7; 11 bases align to TRBD2. Trimming removed 1 base from V and 4 bases from J; junction bases left unmatched: 12. CDR1 is SGHAT and CDR2 is FQNNGV in the germline V gene. CDR3 size: 18 residues. The CDR3 DNA follows: TGTGCCAGCAGCTTAGTAGGGCTAGCGGGAGGATCCGCGTACGAGCAGTACTTC. Protein product: CASSLVGLAGGSAYEQYF.

V is TRBV10-2 and J is TRBJ2-6; D might be TRBD1 (5 bases). The V gene's germline CDR1 is WSHSY and CDR2 SAAADI. The V and J ends lost 6 bases and 0 bases respectively, with 18 bases between them. The CDR3 is 18 amino acids. The CDR3 nucleotides are TGCGCCAGCAGGAATACGACAGTTAACCTCTCTGGGGCCAACGTCCTGACTTTC. The encoded protein is CASRNTTVNLSGANVLTF.

This clone was found a few times. J is TRBJ1-2 and V is TRBV5-1; D is perhaps TRBD1 (5 bases). The germline V and J ends were trimmed by 0 bases and 5 bases, with 14 bases remaining between them. CDR1 SGHRS and CDR2 YFSETQ come from the germline V gene. This CDR3 has 15 amino acids. CDR3 residues: CASSLVLQGGYGYTF. The CDR3, as DNA: TGCGCCAGCAGCTTGGTACTTCAGGGTGGGTATGGCTACACCTTC.